In this sample, the clone carrying this TCR beta chain is medium-sized. Its antigen remains unknown. The data stem from a study of OX40 agonist ivuxolimab in advanced cancers. Study information: Three individuals attained partial responses, comprising one hepatocellular carcinoma case and two cutaneous melanoma cases.

The method was immunoSEQ multiplex PCR; TCRdb's version includes in-frame clones alone and lacks a portion of them. The profile shows about 46,000 clones, 82% of them singletons. Whole-study results and caveats: Clonal expansion from baseline to week 6 occurred in both CD4+ and CD8+ T cells. Expansion of clones was among the lowest in partial responders at 0.1-3.0 mg/kg.

The starting material was CD4+ or CD8+ T cells sorted from blood, obtained in a trial of the OX40 agonist ivuxolimab. The source is an adult with an advanced solid tumor such as melanoma, head and neck, liver or kidney cancer.

CDR3 protein: CASSFVTGGNYGYTF. CDR3 DNA: TGTGCCAGCAGCTTCGTGACAGGGGGGAACTATGGCTACACCTTC. The chain links TRBV5-4 to TRBJ1-2; 9 nucleotides agree with TRBD1. Trimming took 2 bases from V and 2 from J; bases not matched to a gene: 4. Germline values: CDR1 SGHNT, CDR2 YYREEE (reference sequence). The CDR3 runs to 15 residues.